The 14 T cell receptor beta chains given below trace back to one sample, sequenced in a study of CD8 T cells in ankylosing spondylitis. MiXCR was run by TCRdb on the 5' RACE reads, yielding one entry per CDR3 protein. The table lists about 69,000 distinct CDR3 sequences, approximately 5.3% of them singletons. Sequenced sample: blood, either unsorted or a sorted T cell fraction (not recorded which). The receptor source for this set is a male donor with ankylosing spondylitis or in good health (not recorded which).

This clonotype was counted at least ten times. The chain recombines TRBV12-3 or TRBV12-4 with TRBJ1-2; D uncertain. The CDR3 runs 14 residues. Deletions cut 2 bases from V and 1 base from J, with 8 bases between. The CDR3 nucleotides are TGTGCCAGCAGTTTAAGGGCCTATAACTATGGCTACACCTTC. Translated, it gives CASSLRAYNYGYTF.

This clonotype came up many times. The DNA of the CDR3 is TGCGCCAGCAGCCAAGGTGTGGCTAGCGGGGTTACAGATACGCAGTATTTT. Residues: CASSQGVASGVTDTQYF. The V gene is TRBV4-3, the J gene TRBJ2-3, with 9 positions matching TRBD2. Trimming cost V 1 base and J 3 bases; bases outside gene matches: 8. Germline loops: CDR1 LGHNA, CDR2 YSLEER. CDR3 length: 17 residues.

The table lists this clonotype with many counts. For the CDR3, the DNA is TGTGCCAGCAGTTCCCTGACAGGGAACTACTACGAGCAGTACTTC. Its translation is CASSSLTGNYYEQYF. The rearrangement uses TRBV2 and TRBJ2-7; the match to TRBD1 covers 7 bases. The V gene end was trimmed by 5 bases and the J gene end by 3 bases; junction bases not matched to a gene: 10. CDR3 length: 15 residues. CDR1 is SNHLY, CDR2 FYNNEI, per germline.

This clonotype has at least ten counts. The rearrangement links TRBV28 to TRBJ2-7; no reliable D call. From germline, CDR1 is MDHEN and CDR2 SYDVKM. The CDR3 is made up of 13 amino acids. The V end lost 8 bases, the J end lost 0 bases, and 11 bases lay between the germline ends. The CDR3 sequence is CASYSAVSYEQYF. In DNA form, the CDR3 reads TGTGCCAGCTACTCAGCTGTCTCCTACGAGCAGTACTTC. Together with reference TRBV28 and TRBJ2-7, the CDR3 gives the full variable domain: DVKVTQSSRYLVKRTGEKVFLECVQDMDHENMFWYRQDPGLGLRLIYFSYDVKMKEKGDIPEGYSVSREKKERFSLILESASTNQTSMYLCASYSAVSYEQYFGPGTRLTVT.

The chain carries TRBV7-9 and TRBJ1-1, with D possibly TRBD1 on 6 matching bases. This CDR3 is built from 15 residues. Germline assignment: CDR1 SEHNR and CDR2 FQNEAQ (reference sequence). V was shortened by 7 bases and J by 4 bases, with 19 bases between the two germline ends. The CDR3 here is CASIKTQGGVTEAFF. CDR3 nucleotide sequence: TGTGCCAGCATCAAAACACAGGGAGGCGTCACTGAAGCTTTCTTT.

This clonotype occurred many times. The chain carries TRBV9 and TRBJ2-5; D gene ambiguous. Germline lookup yields CDR1 SGDLS and CDR2 YYNGEE. Trimming left V 0 bases short and J 0 bases short, with 6 bases between. The CDR3 has 14 residues. CDR3 bases: TGTGCCAGCAGCGTAGGACAAAACCAAGAGACCCAGTACTTC. Its translation is CASSVGQNQETQYF.

There are many counts of this clonotype. Here the CDR3 reads CASSPSQGSIATNEKLFF. CDR3 coding DNA: TGTGCCAGCTCACCGTCGCAGGGGAGTATCGCAACTAATGAAAAACTGTTTTTT. The rearrangement uses TRBV18 and TRBJ1-4, with a tentative D call TRBD1 (6 bases). The CDR3 spans 18 residues. Germline values: CDR1 KGHSH, CDR2 LQKENI. Trimming left V 3 bases short and J 0 bases short, with 17 bases between.

This clonotype occurred many times. The chain carries TRBV6-1 and TRBJ2-7; no clear D. CDR1 and CDR2 (germline): MNHNS, SASEGT. The CDR3 spans 13 residues. Trimming pared 1 base from V and 3 bases from J, leaving 7 bases between. The CDR3 is CASSEGSYYEQYF. The CDR3 DNA sequence: TGTGCCAGCAGTGAAGGATCCTACTACGAGCAGTACTTC.

This clonotype has at least ten counts. The chain combines TRBV7-3 with TRBJ2-5; tentatively, D is TRBD2 (6 bases). Trimming shortened V by 4 bases and J by 2 bases, and 8 bases separated the two germline ends. This CDR3 has 13 amino acids. Looked up from germline, CDR1 is SGHTA and CDR2 is FQGTGA. CDR3 nucleotides: TGTGCCAGCAGCTCGGGACTGCAAGAGACCCAGTACTTC. It yields the protein CASSSGLQETQYF.

Ten or more counts support this clonotype. The chain recombines TRBV19 with TRBJ2-2, with D possibly matching TRBD2 (5 bases). CDR3 length equals 13 residues. The ends were cut back, 5 bases at V and 7 bases at J, with 11 bases in the middle. Germline CDR1 and CDR2: LNHDA and SQIVND (reference sequence). This CDR3 is CASSPGVSGELFF. Here the CDR3 DNA reads TGTGCCAGTAGTCCCGGGGTGAGCGGGGAGCTGTTTTTT.

This clonotype showed up just once. With a much larger clone just one base away, this may be a read error. This chain links TRBV20-1 with TRBJ2-5, with unresolved D. The germline V gene encodes CDR1 DFQATT and CDR2 SNEGSKA (reference sequence). Between the trimmed V and J ends, which lost 3 bases and 2 bases, there was a span of 22 bases. CDR3 length: 17 residues. The CDR3 sequence is CSARPSRLCSQQETQYF. As DNA, the CDR3 is TGCAGTGCTAGGCCCTCTCGTCTTTGCAGCCAGCAAGAGACCCAGTACTTC.

This clonotype was counted many times. The chain links TRBV10-3 to TRBJ1-2; D might be TRBD1 (6 bases). V dropped 0 bases and J dropped 8 bases, with 19 bases sitting between them. Germline V gives CDR1 ENHRY, CDR2 SYGVKD. The CDR3 is 16 amino acids. DNA for the CDR3: TGTGCCATCAGTGAGTCACACGTGACAGGACCGGGAGGCTACACCTTC. Its protein product is CAISESHVTGPGGYTF.

This clonotype has ten or more counts. The chain carries TRBV5-1 and TRBJ2-1; 9 positions agree with TRBD1. The ends lost 4 bases at V and 6 bases at J; junction bases unmatched: 8. Germline V gene lookup returns CDR1 SGHRS and CDR2 YFSETQ. The CDR3 has 15 residues. The CDR3 sequence: CASSPGQGTFNEQFF. The CDR3 DNA is TGCGCCAGCAGCCCAGGACAGGGGACCTTCAATGAGCAGTTCTTC.

This clonotype was seen ten or more times. The genes are TRBV20-1 and TRBJ2-7, with D possibly called TRBD1 or TRBD2 (5 bases each). Germline loops: CDR1 DFQATT, CDR2 SNEGSKA (reference sequence). V was cut by 1 base and J by 3 bases, with 16 bases left in between. CDR3 length equals 15 residues. The CDR3 bases are TGCAGTGCTAGAGTTAGAGGGGTACCAATCTACGAGCAGTACTTC. Encoded protein: CSARVRGVPIYEQYF.